A single sample is the source of the 25 T cell receptor beta chains below, sequenced in a study of T cell responses to AZD1222 COVID-19 vaccine. This table comes from immunoSEQ multiplex PCR, and its TCRdb copy is limited to in-frame clones, with some not included. The data contain roughly 96,000 clones, around 89% of them singletons. Specimen: peripheral blood, collected on day 0 of AZD1222 vaccination. These receptors all come from an adult in good health.

The J gene is TRBJ1-3, the V gene TRBV7-2; the D is unclear. CDR3 length: 13 amino acids. V was cut by 2 bases and J by 7 bases, with 9 bases left in between. Germline V gene sequence: CDR1 SGHTA, CDR2 FQGNSA. CDR3: CASSLKVENTIYF. The CDR3 coding sequence is TGTGCCAGCAGCTTAAAGGTGGAGAACACCATATATTTT.

This chain uses TRBV3-1 (or the pseudogene TRBV3-2) with TRBJ1-1; D not certain. The CDR3 contains 12 residues. CDR1 LGHDT and CDR2 YNNKEL come from the germline V gene (reference sequence). V gave up 4 bases and J gave up 3 bases, with 6 bases separating them. CDR3: CASSPTDTEAFF. CDR3 nucleotides: TGTGCCAGCAGCCCGACTGACACTGAAGCTTTCTTT.

This chain uses TRBV30 with TRBJ1-6; D call uncertain. The CDR3 covers 15 residues. CDR1 and CDR2 (germline): GTSNPN, SVGIG (reference sequence). Trimming removed 3 bases at V and 7 bases at J, with 16 bases between. The CDR3 reads CAWSPSGFRNSPLHF. The CDR3 DNA reads TGTGCCTGGAGCCCCTCTGGCTTCAGGAATTCACCCCTCCACTTT.

The chain couples TRBV3-1 (or the pseudogene TRBV3-2) to TRBJ2-1, with D perhaps matching TRBD1 or TRBD2 (5 bases each). The V end was cut by 1 base, the J end by 11 bases, with 15 bases between. This CDR3 is built from 14 residues. CDR1 is LGHDT, CDR2 YNNKEL, per germline (reference sequence). The CDR3 DNA is TGTGCCAGCAGCCAAGGGGATGGGACGGGAAAGCAGTTCTTC. It is translated as CASSQGDGTGKQFF.

The table lists this clone with a few counts. The chain has TRBV3-1 (or the pseudogene TRBV3-2) and TRBJ2-1; 9 bases are shared with TRBD1. From germline, CDR1 is LGHDT and CDR2 YNNKEL (reference sequence). The CDR3 length is 14 residues. The V segment lost 1 base and the J segment 9 bases; nucleotides outside the gene matches: 4. CDR3 DNA sequence: TGTGCCAGCAGCCAAGGGACAGGGGCTATTGAGCAGTTCTTC. Translating gives CASSQGTGAIEQFF.

This clone was seen a single time. V gene TRBV3-1 (or the pseudogene TRBV3-2) combines with J gene TRBJ2-7, with unresolved D. Looked up from germline, CDR1 is LGHDT and CDR2 is YNNKEL (reference sequence). CDR3 length: 13 amino acids. V gave up 2 bases and J gave up 2 bases, with 7 bases separating them. The CDR3 DNA sequence: TGTGCCAGCAGCCAAAAAATGGCCTACGAGCAGTACTTC. Its translation: CASSQKMAYEQYF.

This clone was detected a few times. The rearrangement links TRBV10-2 to TRBJ1-1, with a possible D match to TRBD1 (5 bases). Germline-derived CDR1 and CDR2 are WSHSY and SAAADI. The CDR3 length is 18 residues. The V and J ends lost 0 bases and 1 base respectively, with 18 bases between them. CDR3 nucleotide sequence: TGCGCCAGCAGTGAGTCGTATTACCAGGGTGGGTGGAACACTGAAGCTTTCTTT. Translation: CASSESYYQGGWNTEAFF.

The chain recombines TRBV6-6 with TRBJ1-3; D is undetermined. The CDR3 is 15 amino acids. Germline V gene lookup returns CDR1 MNHNY and CDR2 SVGAGI (reference sequence). Trimming stripped 0 bases from V and 1 base from J, with 7 bases between. The CDR3 DNA follows: TGTGCCAGCAGTTACTCGGGTAATTCTGGAAACACCATATATTTT. Residues: CASSYSGNSGNTIYF.

The CDR3 DNA reads TGTGCCAGCAGCCAAGATGTCTGGAACACTGAAGCTTTCTTT. Protein sequence: CASSQDVWNTEAFF. The genes are TRBV3-1 (or the pseudogene TRBV3-2) and TRBJ1-1; no reliable D call. Germline CDR1 and CDR2: LGHDT and YNNKEL (reference sequence). V was pared by 0 bases and J by 1 base, with 6 bases between. The CDR3 spans 14 residues.

This chain connects TRBV5-1 to TRBJ2-7; 9 bases line up with TRBD2. Germline V CDR1 and CDR2: SGHRS, YFSETQ. J gave up 3 bases and V 0 bases, and 7 bases lay outside the gene matches. CDR3 length: 16 residues. In nucleotides, the CDR3 is TGCGCCAGCAGCTTGGAGGGCGGGAGGGATATCTACGAGCAGTACTTC. It codes for CASSLEGGRDIYEQYF.

This clone turned up a few times. The CDR3 reads CASSERTGGSYNEQFF. The DNA for the CDR3 is TGTGCCAGCAGTGAGCGGACAGGGGGGTCCTACAATGAGCAGTTCTTC. The chain links TRBV6-4 to TRBJ2-1; TRBD1 aligns across 10 bases. V lost 3 bases, J lost 1 base, and 3 bases stayed unmatched. The CDR3 sequence is 16 residues long. Germline values: CDR1 MRHNA, CDR2 SNTAGT.

CDR3 coding DNA: TGTGCCAGCAGTGAAGTTGGTTCATACACAGATACGCAGTATTTT. This sequence encodes CASSEVGSYTDTQYF. The gene calls are TRBV2 and TRBJ2-3; D remains ambiguous. The germline gives CDR1 SNHLY, CDR2 FYNNEI. V lost 1 base and J lost 2, with 10 bases in between. The CDR3 consists of 15 residues. Using reference TRBV2 and TRBJ2-3 for the parts outside the CDR3, the full variable domain is EPEVTQTPSHQVTQMGQEVILRCVPISNHLYFYWYRQILGQKVEFLVSFYNNEISEKSEIFDDQFSVERPDGSNFTLKIRSTKLEDSAMYFCASSEVGSYTDTQYFGPGTRLTVL.

This chain connects TRBV19 to TRBJ1-5; tentatively, D is TRBD1 (6 bases). CDR3 length: 13 residues. Germline CDR1 and CDR2: LNHDA and SQIVND (reference sequence). Deletions cut 6 bases from V and 7 bases from J, with 13 bases between. CDR3: CASSISQGQPQHF. CDR3 DNA sequence: TGTGCCAGTAGCATTTCACAGGGCCAGCCCCAGCATTTT.

The chain links TRBV7-9 to TRBJ2-7; D is possibly TRBD1 (5 bases). The CDR3 length is 16 residues. Germline CDR1 reads SEHNR; CDR2 reads FQNEAQ (reference sequence). With 5 bases removed from V and 7 bases from J, the gap between germline ends came to 24 bases. This CDR3 is CASSPGQDLIIGEQYF. The CDR3 region has the DNA TGTGCCAGCAGCCCAGGACAAGACCTAATTATAGGGGAGCAGTACTTC.

The CDR3 reads CASTSQPGGGLSSSTDTQYF. The DNA of the CDR3 is TGTGCCAGCACCTCCCAACCGGGGGGGGGTTTGTCATCTAGCACAGATACGCAGTATTTT. The rearrangement uses TRBV27 and TRBJ2-3, with TRBD2 matching 8 bases. The CDR3 is made up of 20 amino acids. J gave up 0 bases and V 7 bases, and 21 bases lay outside the gene matches. The germline gives CDR1 MNHEY, CDR2 SMNVEV (reference sequence).

This chain joins TRBV29-1 and TRBJ1-2; D is unclear. The CDR3 has 15 residues. Germline V gene lookup returns CDR1 SQVTM and CDR2 ANQGSEA. Trimming removed 1 base from V and 4 bases from J, with 16 bases in between. The CDR3 region is CSVEAPAEATYGYTF. The CDR3 coding sequence is TGCAGCGTTGAAGCTCCCGCCGAAGCTACCTATGGCTACACCTTC. The variable domain in full, completed from reference TRBV29-1 and TRBJ1-2, reads SAVISQKPSRDICQRGTSLTIQCQVDSQVTMMFWYRQQPGQSLTLIATANQGSEATYESGFVIDKFPISRPNLTFSTLTVSNMSPEDSSIYLCSVEAPAEATYGYTFGSGTRLTVV.

V gene TRBV4-2 combines with J gene TRBJ2-2; 11 positions match TRBD2. From germline, CDR1 is LGHNA and CDR2 YNFKEQ. The CDR3 contains 19 residues. Trimming at V came to 4 bases and at J to 3 bases, leaving 13 bases not matched to a gene. The CDR3 protein is CASSRGELLAGEHTGELFF. The CDR3 region has the DNA TGTGCCAGCAGCCGAGGGGAATTACTAGCGGGAGAACACACCGGGGAGCTGTTTTTT.

In DNA form, the CDR3 reads TGTGCCATCGCGGTAGGGGCAGGGTATCAGCCCCAGCATTTT. Translation gives CAIAVGAGYQPQHF. V is TRBV10-3 and J is TRBJ1-5; D perhaps matches TRBD1 (5 bases). Trimming took 8 bases from V and 5 from J, leaving 16 bases between them. CDR1 and CDR2 (germline): ENHRY, SYGVKD. This CDR3 region has 14 residues.

V and J are TRBV4-1 and TRBJ1-5; D ambiguous. Germline V gene lookup returns CDR1 MGHRA and CDR2 YSYEKL. V was cut by 0 bases and J by 1 base, with 10 bases left in between. The CDR3 totals 16 residues. The CDR3 protein is CASSQDMKESNQPQHF. The CDR3 nucleotides read TGCGCCAGCAGCCAAGATATGAAGGAAAGCAATCAGCCCCAGCATTTT.

This chain connects TRBV7-8 to TRBJ2-3; 9 bases are shared with TRBD1. Trimming cost V 3 bases and J 3 bases; bases outside gene matches: 1. CDR1 is SGHVS, CDR2 FQNEAQ, per germline. This CDR3 comprises 14 residues. CDR3 DNA: TGTGCCAGCAGCTTCGGGACAGGGACAGATACGCAGTATTTT. Translating it yields CASSFGTGTDTQYF.

The chain uses TRBV4-2 and TRBJ1-4; a weak D match, TRBD1 (5 bases). The CDR3 has 15 residues. V lost 4 bases, J lost 7 bases, and 16 bases lay in between. CDR1 is LGHNA, CDR2 YNFKEQ, per germline. The CDR3: CASSLSIQDSEKLFF. The CDR3, as DNA: TGTGCCAGCAGCCTAAGCATACAGGACTCTGAAAAACTGTTTTTT.

This chain connects TRBV20-1 to TRBJ1-1; D unclear. The germline V gene has CDR1 DFQATT and CDR2 SNEGSKA (reference sequence). The CDR3 consists of 11 residues. The CDR3 region is CSSLFQEEAFF. For the CDR3, the DNA is TGCAGCAGCCTCTTTCAAGAAGAAGCTTTCTTT.

This clone came up a few times. This chain connects TRBV7-2 to TRBJ2-3; 12 positions agree with TRBD2. Germline assignment: CDR1 SGHTA and CDR2 FQGNSA. V lost 5 bases and J lost 6; bases outside the gene matches: 6. The CDR3 totals 15 residues. CDR3 sequence reads: CASSPTSGSKDTQYF. CDR3 DNA: TGTGCCAGCAGCCCGACTAGCGGGAGTAAGGATACGCAGTATTTT.

This clone was picked up a small number of times. Other DNA sequences in this sample translate to the same CDR3. The V call is TRBV5-4, the J call TRBJ1-6; TRBD1 agrees at 7 bases. Looked up from germline, CDR1 is SGHNT and CDR2 is YYREEE (reference sequence). The CDR3 covers 14 residues. V was clipped by 4 bases and J by 7 bases; unmatched bases: 5. CDR3 nucleotides: TGTGCCAGCAGCCCCGGGACAGTGAATTCACCCCTCCACTTT. Its translation: CASSPGTVNSPLHF.

The V and J genes are TRBV6-1 and TRBJ2-5; D is possibly TRBD2 (5 bases). The CDR3 covers 15 residues. Germline loops: CDR1 MNHNS, CDR2 SASEGT. The V end lost 3 bases, the J end lost 0 bases, and 11 bases lay between the germline ends. CDR3 DNA: TGTGCCAGCAGTGACCCTGGCGGGTACCAAGAGACCCAGTACTTC. Residues: CASSDPGGYQETQYF.